This is a list of T cell receptor beta chains from one sample in a study of blood T cell repertoires in COVID-19. Assay used: immunoSEQ multiplex PCR; TCRdb lists only in-frame clones, some missing. Among tens of thousands of clones, 85% to 90% were seen once, and the ten largest hold 20% to 25%. The sample consisted of peripheral blood. All receptors come from a woman in her forties or fifties with active or convalescent COVID-19. Both conserved end residues are part of each CDR3. Fields, in order: clone size, J gene, CDR3 length, V gene, CDR3 protein. The size entry is marked missing in some rows and otherwise reads once, few, many or a size class.

clone size: .; J gene: TRBJ1-1; CDR3 length: 14; V gene: TRBV27; CDR3 protein: CASSQTGLNTEAFF
clone size: .; J gene: TRBJ2-7; CDR3 length: 12; V gene: TRBV11-2; CDR3 protein: CASSLTGDEQYF
clone size: .; J gene: TRBJ1-2; CDR3 length: 16; V gene: TRBV29-1; CDR3 protein: CSVEAGQGRGLYGYTF
clone size: .; J gene: TRBJ1-3; CDR3 length: 19; V gene: TRBV5-5; CDR3 protein: CASSLGTGLGVVAGNTIYF
clone size: .; J gene: TRBJ2-7; CDR3 length: 15; V gene: TRBV4-1; CDR3 protein: CASSQRTSGSYEQYF
clone size: once; J gene: TRBJ2-7; CDR3 length: 16; V gene: TRBV27; CDR3 protein: CASSLSLAGGRGEQYF
clone size: .; J gene: TRBJ2-1; CDR3 length: 16; V gene: TRBV7-3; CDR3 protein: CASSLTSQRELNEQFF
clone size: .; J gene: TRBJ2-5; CDR3 length: 17; V gene: TRBV28; CDR3 protein: CASSLLGVRGARETQYF
clone size: few; J gene: TRBJ1-1; CDR3 length: 15; V gene: TRBV19; CDR3 protein: CASSIQGGLNTEAFF
clone size: .; J gene: TRBJ1-1; CDR3 length: 18; V gene: TRBV7-2; CDR3 protein: CASSPLRTGGRADTEAFF
clone size: .; J gene: TRBJ1-5; CDR3 length: 15; V gene: TRBV19; CDR3 protein: CASSMESVMYGPQHF
clone size: once; J gene: TRBJ1-1; CDR3 length: 13; V gene: TRBV5-6; CDR3 protein: CASSPRPTGEAFF
clone size: .; J gene: TRBJ2-5; CDR3 length: 13; V gene: TRBV30; CDR3 protein: CAWSVWLEETQYF
clone size: .; J gene: TRBJ1-1; CDR3 length: 14; V gene: TRBV27; CDR3 protein: CASSFGTENTEAFF
clone size: .; J gene: TRBJ1-5; CDR3 length: 15; V gene: TRBV19; CDR3 protein: CASRPGQPFFQPQHF
clone size: .; J gene: TRBJ1-5; CDR3 length: 16; V gene: TRBV7-6; CDR3 protein: CASSASGTGVRQPQHF
clone size: .; J gene: TRBJ2-7; CDR3 length: 14; V gene: TRBV14; CDR3 protein: CASSPRTGAYEQYF
clone size: .; J gene: TRBJ2-2; CDR3 length: 15; V gene: TRBV6-6; CDR3 protein: CASSYRAGVPGELFF
clone size: .; J gene: TRBJ2-7; CDR3 length: 15; V gene: TRBV3-1/TRBV3-2; CDR3 protein: CASSQPWSVSYEQYF
clone size: .; J gene: TRBJ2-7; CDR3 length: 13; V gene: TRBV18; CDR3 protein: CASSPGTGNEQYF
clone size: .; J gene: TRBJ1-1; CDR3 length: 14; V gene: TRBV2; CDR3 protein: CASRKGRENTEAFF
clone size: .; J gene: TRBJ2-2; CDR3 length: 15; V gene: TRBV7-3; CDR3 protein: CASSPASGSYGELFF
clone size: .; J gene: TRBJ2-1; CDR3 length: 15; V gene: TRBV10-1; CDR3 protein: CASSDPGLANNEQFF
clone size: .; J gene: TRBJ1-1; CDR3 length: 13; V gene: TRBV7-3; CDR3 protein: CASSLSEDTEAFF
clone size: .; J gene: TRBJ1-2; CDR3 length: 14; V gene: TRBV30; CDR3 protein: CAWSLGQGVGGYTF
clone size: .; J gene: TRBJ2-1; CDR3 length: 17; V gene: TRBV5-1; CDR3 protein: CASSLGTSGRAVDEQFF
clone size: once; J gene: TRBJ2-3; CDR3 length: 19; V gene: TRBV28; CDR3 protein: CASSFPVKRETPSTDTQYF
clone size: .; J gene: TRBJ2-5; CDR3 length: 15; V gene: TRBV13; CDR3 protein: CASSSLAHGGETQYF
clone size: .; J gene: TRBJ2-3; CDR3 length: 11; V gene: TRBV6-5; CDR3 protein: CASRSGDTQYF
clone size: .; J gene: TRBJ1-2; CDR3 length: 16; V gene: TRBV27; CDR3 protein: CASSFGMGRSPYGYTF
clone size: .; J gene: TRBJ2-1; CDR3 length: 21; V gene: TRBV7-8; CDR3 protein: CASSLVADWSRGSPLFYEQFF
clone size: .; J gene: TRBJ2-3; CDR3 length: 17; V gene: TRBV5-6; CDR3 protein: CASSRKGLAGGQATQYF
clone size: .; J gene: TRBJ1-2; CDR3 length: 14; V gene: TRBV2; CDR3 protein: CASSEDRVTRGYTF
clone size: .; J gene: TRBJ2-7; CDR3 length: 15; V gene: TRBV11-2; CDR3 protein: CASSRSGVSSYEQYF
clone size: .; J gene: TRBJ2-7; CDR3 length: 11; V gene: TRBV29-1; CDR3 protein: CSVLGTYEQYF
clone size: .; J gene: TRBJ1-5; CDR3 length: 16; V gene: TRBV19; CDR3 protein: CASSIEGQGSNQPQHF
clone size: .; J gene: TRBJ1-1; CDR3 length: 17; V gene: TRBV5-1; CDR3 protein: CASSLAATGVMNTEAFF
clone size: .; J gene: TRBJ1-4; CDR3 length: 14; V gene: TRBV30; CDR3 protein: CAWSVGGISEKLFF
clone size: .; J gene: TRBJ2-7; CDR3 length: 13; V gene: TRBV14; CDR3 protein: CASSGWTGDEQYF
clone size: .; J gene: TRBJ1-6; CDR3 length: 12; V gene: TRBV5-4; CDR3 protein: CASAGGNSPLHF
clone size: .; J gene: TRBJ2-5; CDR3 length: 16; V gene: TRBV5-1; CDR3 protein: CASSPGLAGVIETQYF
clone size: .; J gene: TRBJ2-3; CDR3 length: 15; V gene: TRBV30; CDR3 protein: CASDLSGGSTDTQYF
clone size: .; J gene: TRBJ1-3; CDR3 length: 15; V gene: TRBV3-1/TRBV3-2; CDR3 protein: CASSQNRQAPNTIYF
clone size: .; J gene: TRBJ1-4; CDR3 length: 21; V gene: TRBV27; CDR3 protein: CASSLSPPGDRVPATNEKLFF
clone size: .; J gene: TRBJ2-3; CDR3 length: 15; V gene: TRBV5-1; CDR3 protein: CASSLGGGAENTQYF
clone size: .; J gene: TRBJ2-3; CDR3 length: 14; V gene: TRBV7-7; CDR3 protein: CASSGAGDTDTQYF
clone size: .; J gene: TRBJ1-1; CDR3 length: 13; V gene: TRBV28; CDR3 protein: CASSLAGNTEAFF
clone size: .; J gene: TRBJ2-1; CDR3 length: 12; V gene: TRBV24-1; CDR3 protein: CATSVFGGEQFF
clone size: .; J gene: TRBJ2-7; CDR3 length: 14; V gene: TRBV6-5; CDR3 protein: CASSYSYRTYEQYF
clone size: .; J gene: TRBJ1-4; CDR3 length: 17; V gene: TRBV12-1; CDR3 protein: CASIVIPSGATNEKLFF
clone size: .; J gene: TRBJ1-4; CDR3 length: 16; V gene: TRBV19; CDR3 protein: CASRDRGRSTNEKLFF
clone size: once; J gene: TRBJ2-5; CDR3 length: 17; V gene: TRBV10-2; CDR3 protein: CASSESSSGRYQETQYF
clone size: .; J gene: TRBJ1-4; CDR3 length: 14; V gene: TRBV28; CDR3 protein: CASSEGGRSEKLFF
clone size: .; J gene: TRBJ2-7; CDR3 length: 14; V gene: TRBV6-1; CDR3 protein: CASSEQGDSYEQYF
clone size: few; J gene: TRBJ2-5; CDR3 length: 14; V gene: TRBV7-9; CDR3 protein: CASSPGTGWETQYF
clone size: once; J gene: TRBJ1-6; CDR3 length: 18; V gene: TRBV7-9; CDR3 protein: CASSLLEGQGVRGSPLHF